This is a list of T cell receptor beta chains from one sample in a study of T cells in Graves' hyperthyroidism and ophthalmopathy. TCRdb redid the calling of the multiplex PCR reads with MiXCR, one entry per CDR3 protein. The data contain 330,000 or so distinct CDR3 sequences, 18% of them singletons. Sequenced: blood. These receptors all stem from a woman aged 40-49 years with Graves' ophthalmopathy. The CDR3 runs from the conserved cysteine through the conserved F or W. The order of the fields is CDR3 DNA, CDR3 protein, D gene, J gene, V gene, clone size. The D gene is left open where the match is weak. Size values are once, few and many counts, or a class for expanded clones, and some rows have none.

cdr3_nt: TGTGCCAGCAGCCCTAGGGGGCTTGGCACTCCTGACTACGAGCAGTACTTC; cdr3_aa: CASSPRGLGTPDYEQYF; d_call: TRBD1; j_call: TRBJ2-7; v_call: TRBV3-1; clone_size: many
cdr3_nt: TGCAGTGCTAGAGTCATGGGCGGGACCGGGGAGCTGTTTTTT; cdr3_aa: CSARVMGGTGELFF; d_call: -; j_call: TRBJ2-2; v_call: TRBV20-1; clone_size: many
cdr3_nt: TGTGCCAGTGGAAAAGGGGTGGGGGATACGCAGTATTTT; cdr3_aa: CASGKGVGDTQYF; d_call: -; j_call: TRBJ2-3; v_call: TRBV19; clone_size: many
cdr3_nt: TGTGCCAGCTCACCAAAGGGAGGGTCACTCTACGAGCAGTACTTC; cdr3_aa: CASSPKGGSLYEQYF; d_call: TRBD2; j_call: TRBJ2-7; v_call: TRBV18; clone_size: many
cdr3_nt: TGTGCCAGCACCCTAACAGGGGCCCCCGTTTACGAGCAGTACTTC; cdr3_aa: CASTLTGAPVYEQYF; d_call: TRBD1; j_call: TRBJ2-7; v_call: TRBV28; clone_size: many
cdr3_nt: TGTGCCAGCAGTTACTCGACCCAGGGGGCTGCACACAATCAGCCCCAGCATTTT; cdr3_aa: CASSYSTQGAAHNQPQHF; d_call: TRBD1; j_call: TRBJ1-5; v_call: TRBV6-2/TRBV6-3; clone_size: many
cdr3_nt: TGTGCCAGCAGTGTAGTACAGGGGGCAGCCGGGGAGCTGTTTTTT; cdr3_aa: CASSVVQGAAGELFF; d_call: TRBD1; j_call: TRBJ2-2; v_call: TRBV6-1; clone_size: many
cdr3_nt: TGCAGTGCCACAAGAGGCAGCAATTCGCCCCAGCATTTT; cdr3_aa: CSATRGSNSPQHF; d_call: -; j_call: TRBJ1-5; v_call: TRBV20-1; clone_size: many
cdr3_nt: TGTGCCAGTAGTGGCCCCTTCCGCGGCCAGTGGGAGCAGTACTTC; cdr3_aa: CASSGPFRGQWEQYF; d_call: -; j_call: TRBJ2-7; v_call: TRBV19; clone_size: many
cdr3_nt: TGTGCCAGCAGCCCCCCCTCCGGGACAGGGGGACTAGCTTTAGCCTACGAGCAGTACTTC; cdr3_aa: CASSPPSGTGGLALAYEQYF; d_call: TRBD1; j_call: TRBJ2-7; v_call: TRBV13; clone_size: many
cdr3_nt: TGTGCCAGCAGAAAACAGGGGGCAGGTGCAGAGACCCAGTACTTC; cdr3_aa: CASRKQGAGAETQYF; d_call: TRBD1; j_call: TRBJ2-5; v_call: TRBV27; clone_size: many
cdr3_nt: TGTGCCAGCAGTTTAGGGAAGACTAGATCCTACGAGCAGTACTTC; cdr3_aa: CASSLGKTRSYEQYF; d_call: -; j_call: TRBJ2-7; v_call: TRBV28; clone_size: many
cdr3_nt: TGCAGTGCTAGGTTACCGGGACAGGGAACCTACGAGCAGTACTTC; cdr3_aa: CSARLPGQGTYEQYF; d_call: TRBD1; j_call: TRBJ2-7; v_call: TRBV20-1; clone_size: once
cdr3_nt: TGTGCCAGCAGGAAGACAGGGCGCAATCAGCCCCAGCATTTT; cdr3_aa: CASRKTGRNQPQHF; d_call: TRBD1; j_call: TRBJ1-5; v_call: TRBV6-1; clone_size: many
cdr3_nt: TGTGCCAGCAGTGGAGGACAGTTTCGCCTTGACACCTACGAGCAGTACTTC; cdr3_aa: CASSGGQFRLDTYEQYF; d_call: -; j_call: TRBJ2-7; v_call: TRBV12-3/TRBV12-4; clone_size: -
cdr3_nt: TGTGCCAGCAGATGGAGCGGGTCGCATCAGCCCCAGCATTTT; cdr3_aa: CASRWSGSHQPQHF; d_call: -; j_call: TRBJ1-5; v_call: TRBV6-1; clone_size: many
cdr3_nt: TGCGCCAGCAGCACTACAGGGGGCTACTACGAGCAGTACTTC; cdr3_aa: CASSTTGGYYEQYF; d_call: TRBD1; j_call: TRBJ2-7; v_call: TRBV5-1; clone_size: many
cdr3_nt: TGTGCCAGCAGGCAGGGGACAGGGGGCACCCAGTACTTC; cdr3_aa: CASRQGTGGTQYF; d_call: TRBD1; j_call: TRBJ2-5; v_call: TRBV11-2; clone_size: few
cdr3_nt: TGTGCCAGCAGTTTAGAAGCGGGGCGCGAATACGAGCAGTACTTC; cdr3_aa: CASSLEAGREYEQYF; d_call: TRBD2; j_call: TRBJ2-7; v_call: TRBV27; clone_size: few
cdr3_nt: TGTGCCACCAGGGGGACAGGGTCTGAAGCTTTCTTT; cdr3_aa: CATRGTGSEAFF; d_call: TRBD1; j_call: TRBJ1-1; v_call: TRBV15; clone_size: -
cdr3_nt: TGTGCCAGCAGACGGACAGGCTACGAGCAGTACTTC; cdr3_aa: CASRRTGYEQYF; d_call: TRBD1; j_call: TRBJ2-7; v_call: TRBV6-5; clone_size: many
cdr3_nt: TGTGCCAGCAGTTTCGGGACAGCGTTGCAAGAGACCCAGTACTTC; cdr3_aa: CASSFGTALQETQYF; d_call: TRBD1; j_call: TRBJ2-5; v_call: TRBV12-3/TRBV12-4; clone_size: -
cdr3_nt: TGCAGCGCTCTAAGGGACAGGATACCCTACGAGCAGTACTTC; cdr3_aa: CSALRDRIPYEQYF; d_call: TRBD1; j_call: TRBJ2-7; v_call: TRBV20-1; clone_size: many
cdr3_nt: TGCAGCGCCCAGGACAGGGCGGTCACTGAAGCTTTCTTT; cdr3_aa: CSAQDRAVTEAFF; d_call: TRBD1; j_call: TRBJ1-1; v_call: TRBV29-1; clone_size: many
cdr3_nt: TGTGCCAGCAGCTTTAGCGCGAGTGACACCGGGGAGCTGTGTTTT; cdr3_aa: CASSFSASDTGELCF; d_call: -; j_call: TRBJ2-2; v_call: TRBV7-2; clone_size: once
cdr3_nt: TGCGCCAGCAGCCAAGTTGGGAAAAGGAACACTGAAGCTTTCTTT; cdr3_aa: CASSQVGKRNTEAFF; d_call: -; j_call: TRBJ1-1; v_call: TRBV4-1; clone_size: many
cdr3_nt: TGTGCCAGCAGCGAGGACAGAGGAGAGACCCAGTACTTC; cdr3_aa: CASSEDRGETQYF; d_call: -; j_call: TRBJ2-5; v_call: TRBV5-6; clone_size: many
cdr3_nt: TGTGCCAGCAGCCACGCGACTACGGATTCACCCCTCCACTTT; cdr3_aa: CASSHATTDSPLHF; d_call: -; j_call: TRBJ1-6; v_call: TRBV4-2; clone_size: many
cdr3_nt: TGTGCCAGCAGTTTGGTAGCGGGCATTGCCTACGAGCAGTACTTC; cdr3_aa: CASSLVAGIAYEQYF; d_call: TRBD2; j_call: TRBJ2-7; v_call: TRBV28; clone_size: -
cdr3_nt: TGTGCCAGCAGTTGGGGGATCTCGCAAGAGACCCAGTACTTC; cdr3_aa: CASSWGISQETQYF; d_call: -; j_call: TRBJ2-5; v_call: TRBV6-5; clone_size: many
cdr3_nt: TGTGCCAGTAGTTTCCGTGAGACTGAAGCTTTCTTT; cdr3_aa: CASSFRETEAFF; d_call: -; j_call: TRBJ1-1; v_call: TRBV19; clone_size: many
cdr3_nt: TGTGCCAGCAGTTTACGGACAGGGTGGAATCAGCCCCAGCATTTT; cdr3_aa: CASSLRTGWNQPQHF; d_call: TRBD1; j_call: TRBJ1-5; v_call: TRBV27; clone_size: few
cdr3_nt: TGTGCCAGCAGTGAACCAAATAGAAGGAGGACTGAAGCTTTCTTT; cdr3_aa: CASSEPNRRRTEAFF; d_call: -; j_call: TRBJ1-1; v_call: TRBV6-1; clone_size: -
cdr3_nt: TGTGCCAGCAGTTACTTGCAGAACACCGGGGAGCTGTTTTTT; cdr3_aa: CASSYLQNTGELFF; d_call: -; j_call: TRBJ2-2; v_call: TRBV6-5; clone_size: many
cdr3_nt: TGTGCCAGCAGTTTTGGGAAAAGGGGCAATCAGCCCCAGCATTTT; cdr3_aa: CASSFGKRGNQPQHF; d_call: -; j_call: TRBJ1-5; v_call: TRBV12-3/TRBV12-4; clone_size: many
cdr3_nt: TGTGCCAGCAGCTTCGGTTCGGCCACCCAATATGGCTACACCTTC; cdr3_aa: CASSFGSATQYGYTF; d_call: -; j_call: TRBJ1-2; v_call: TRBV5-4; clone_size: many
cdr3_nt: TGTGCCAGCAGCTTAGGGACAGATTTTACTGAAGCTTTCTTT; cdr3_aa: CASSLGTDFTEAFF; d_call: -; j_call: TRBJ1-1; v_call: TRBV7-9; clone_size: -
cdr3_nt: TGCGCCAGCAGCCAAAAAGGGTCGGAGACTGAAGCTTTCTTT; cdr3_aa: CASSQKGSETEAFF; d_call: -; j_call: TRBJ1-1; v_call: TRBV4-1; clone_size: many
cdr3_nt: TGTGCCAGCGTCCCCAAGTTCCGACTAGCGAGGATGCTACTAGCCAAAAACATTCAGTACTTC; cdr3_aa: CASVPKFRLARMLLAKNIQYF; d_call: TRBD2; j_call: TRBJ2-4; v_call: TRBV2; clone_size: many
cdr3_nt: TGTGCCAGTAACCCGACAGGGGCCGATCAGCCCCAGCATTTT; cdr3_aa: CASNPTGADQPQHF; d_call: TRBD1; j_call: TRBJ1-5; v_call: TRBV19; clone_size: few